This T cell receptor (beta chain) was sequenced during a study of CD8 T cells in Susac syndrome. Matched for age and sex, the controls were healthy donors. Random hexamers served to reverse transcribe roughly 0.5 to 1 ug RNA. TCRdb ran MiXCR on the immunoSEQ multiplex PCR reads and lists one entry per CDR3 protein. The table has 100,000 to 150,000 distinct CDR3 sequences, over 90% seen once. The CDR3 covers 14 residues. Trimming took off 1 base at V and 4 bases at J, with 10 bases between the two ends. CDR1 and CDR2 from the germline V gene are SNHLY and FYNNEI. The chain has TRBV2 and TRBJ1-2; D is uncertain. The material sequenced was CD4+ T cells from PBMCs. This receptor was identified in a human donor in good health. CDR3 sequence (DNA): TGTGCCAGCAGTGAAGGGCACCTCATCTATGGCTACACCTTC. Its translation is CASSEGHLIYGYTF.